The rows below give T cell receptor beta chains drawn from one sample of a study of T-cell reconstitution after alpha-beta-depleted transplantation in children. In TCRdb, the PCR reads were re-called with MiXCR into one record per CDR3 protein. There are about 230,000 distinct CDR3 sequences in the sample; approximately 11% occur only once, and approximately 28% lies in the top ten. The specimen was PBMCs, collected before TCRalphabeta/CD19-depleted stem cell transplant. The receptors stem from a child under two years old with acute myeloid leukemia, due to receive a stem cell transplant. The CDR3 runs from the conserved cysteine through the conserved F or W. The D gene is left open where the match is weak. Clone size is stated in some rows and not others, as once, few, many or a class when expanded.

size | D | J | V | CDR3 | DNA
many | TRBD1 | TRBJ2-1 | TRBV19 | CASSSGTDYNEQFF | TGTGCCAGTAGTTCCGGGACAGACTACAATGAGCAGTTCTTC
many | TRBD1 | TRBJ2-7 | TRBV4-3 | CASSPNPGGEYEQYF | TGCGCCAGCAGCCCCAATCCAGGGGGCGAGTACGAGCAGTACTTC
many | TRBD2 | TRBJ2-3 | TRBV20-1 | CSAEGLAGVEAQYF | TGCAGTGCTGAGGGACTAGCGGGAGTAGAGGCGCAGTATTTT
many | NA | TRBJ1-3 | TRBV12-3/TRBV12-4 | CASSFQAGGNTIYF | TGTGCCAGCAGTTTCCAGGCCGGGGGAAACACCATATATTTT
many | TRBD1 | TRBJ1-1 | TRBV5-1 | CASSLESGGRTEAFF | TGCGCCAGCAGCTTGGAGTCAGGGGGCCGCACTGAAGCTTTCTTT
many | NA | TRBJ2-5 | TRBV20-1 | CSARGLDQETQYF | TGCAGTGCTAGAGGGCTAGACCAAGAGACCCAGTACTTC
NA | NA | TRBJ2-5 | TRBV6-6 | CASRSGQETQYF | TGTGCCAGCAGGAGCGGTCAAGAGACCCAGTACTTC
many | NA | TRBJ2-2 | TRBV7-8 | CASSGRVGTGELFF | TGTGCCAGCAGCGGCAGGGTTGGGACCGGGGAGCTGTTTTTT
many | NA | TRBJ2-1 | TRBV6-7 | CARLSGHEQFF | TGTGCCAGACTTTCAGGGCATGAGCAGTTCTTC
many | NA | TRBJ2-7 | TRBV25-1 | CASSEEYEQYF | TGTGCCAGCAGTGAAGAGTACGAGCAGTACTTC
once | NA | TRBJ1-2 | TRBV24-1 | CVTSGSTGWGGYTF | TGTGTCACCAGCGGCAGTACCGGGTGGGGTGGCTACACCTTC
many | NA | TRBJ1-4 | TRBV5-1 | CASSFWTPNEKLFF | TGCGCCAGCAGCTTTTGGACGCCTAATGAAAAACTGTTTTTT
NA | NA | TRBJ1-1 | TRBV6-1 | CASRRRQAANTEAFF | TGTGCCAGCAGACGAAGGCAGGCCGCGAACACTGAAGCTTTCTTT
NA | NA | TRBJ2-7 | TRBV5-1 | CASSLWQGTYEQYF | TGCGCCAGCAGCTTGTGGCAGGGTACTTACGAGCAGTACTTC
few | NA | TRBJ2-1 | TRBV7-3 | CASSLLPSSHSGSYNEQFF | TGTGCCAGCAGCTTACTTCCCTCATCCCATAGCGGCTCCTACAATGAGCAGTTCTTC
many | NA | TRBJ2-7 | TRBV6-2/TRBV6-3 | CASTKRLPYEQYF | TGTGCCAGCACCAAGCGACTCCCCTACGAGCAGTACTTC
few | TRBD1 | TRBJ1-1 | TRBV9 | CASSDDREVAFF | TGTGCCAGCAGCGACGACAGGGAGGTAGCTTTCTTT
many | TRBD1 | TRBJ1-4 | TRBV7-9 | CASSLGQGAHEKLFF | TGTGCCAGCAGCTTAGGACAGGGGGCGCATGAAAAACTGTTTTTT
many | NA | TRBJ2-1 | TRBV6-4 | CASRIVQGIHNEQFF | TGTGCCAGCAGGATCGTGCAGGGTATCCACAATGAGCAGTTCTTC
few | TRBD1 | TRBJ1-2 | TRBV27 | CASSWPGPTDRINYGYTF | TGTGCCAGCAGTTGGCCGGGTCCTACGGACAGGATCAACTATGGCTACACCTTC
few | TRBD1 | TRBJ1-1 | TRBV7-9 | CASSLRGQGNTEAFF | TGTGCCAGCAGCTTAAGGGGACAGGGGAACACTGAAGCTTTCTTT
many | NA | TRBJ1-5 | TRBV28 | CASSLPRAPLRPQHF | TGTGCCAGCAGTTTACCCAGGGCGCCTTTACGGCCCCAGCATTTT
many | TRBD1 | TRBJ2-7 | TRBV5-1 | CASSPTTGAYEQYF | TGCGCCAGCAGCCCGACGACAGGGGCATACGAGCAGTACTTC
many | NA | TRBJ1-4 | TRBV5-1 | CASSLQGGEEKLFF | TGCGCCAGCAGCTTGCAGGGAGGAGAGGAAAAACTGTTTTTT
few | NA | TRBJ1-1 | TRBV5-1 | CASSSSGNTEAFF | TGCGCCAGCAGTTCCTCCGGGAACACTGAAGCTTTCTTT
NA | TRBD1 | TRBJ1-5 | TRBV19 | CASSFYRDRNQPQHF | TGTGCCAGTAGTTTCTACCGGGACAGAAATCAGCCCCAGCATTTT
many | NA | TRBJ2-3 | TRBV12-3/TRBV12-4 | CASSLWGRTDTQYF | TGTGCCAGCAGTTTGTGGGGGCGCACAGATACGCAGTATTTT
many | NA | TRBJ2-7 | TRBV11-2 | CASSSFSYLSSYEQYF | TGTGCCAGCAGCTCCTTCTCCTATCTCAGCTCCTACGAGCAGTACTTC
many | NA | TRBJ2-5 | TRBV18 | CASSPRGTETQYF | TGTGCCAGCTCACCAAGGGGTACCGAGACCCAGTACTTC
many | NA | TRBJ2-2 | TRBV12-3/TRBV12-4 | CASSYASPGELFF | TGTGCCAGCAGTTACGCTAGCCCCGGGGAGCTGTTTTTT
many | NA | TRBJ2-5 | TRBV4-2 | CASSHGPQAETQYF | TGTGCCAGCAGCCACGGGCCCCAGGCGGAGACCCAGTACTTC